This record looks at one TCR beta chain sequence and its context. What it recognizes is unknown. The entry originates in a study of cytotoxic CD8 clonotypes in ibrutinib-treated CLL. Overall study results and limits: Patients had baseline clonality above age-matched healthy donors, and this clonality moved with circulating CD8+ T-cell counts.

V lost 3 bases to trimming and J lost 5 bases; unmatched junction nucleotides: 8. From germline, CDR1 is SGHAT and CDR2 FQNNGV. The CDR3 is made up of 16 amino acids. Assay used: immunoSEQ multiplex PCR; TCRdb lists only in-frame clones, some missing. The sample shows 150,000 to 200,000 clones, more than 65% of them seen only once. The TCR comes from a human donor with chronic lymphocytic leukemia. The sample was PBMCs, taken after 12 months of ibrutinib treatment. The chain couples TRBV11-2 to TRBJ2-3; TRBD1 matches at 10 bases. The CDR3 loop reads CASSFQTGGIIDTQYF. The DNA for the CDR3 is TGTGCCAGCAGCTTCCAGACAGGGGGCATCATAGATACGCAGTATTTT.